These T cell receptor beta chains were read from a single sample in a study of cytomegalovirus exposure and HLA in healthy donors. Using immunoSEQ multiplex PCR, the repertoire was profiled, and TCRdb retains in-frame clones only, with some absent. Among just over 200,000 clones listed, 70% were seen once. The specimen was PBMCs. Every receptor here comes from a man aged 40-49 years in good health and CMV-seropositive. Both conserved end residues are part of each CDR3. The D gene is left open where the match is weak. Clone size is given for some rows only: seen once, a few or many times, or a class if the clone is expanded.

clone size: few; V gene: TRBV19; J gene: TRBJ2-1; D gene: TRBD1; CDR3 protein: CASSHIPGQGGNEQFF; CDR3 DNA: TGTGCCAGTAGTCATATTCCGGGACAGGGCGGGAATGAGCAGTTCTTC
clone size: NA; V gene: TRBV6-5; J gene: TRBJ2-2; D gene: NA; CDR3 protein: CASGRVGELFF; CDR3 DNA: TGTGCCAGCGGGCGAGTCGGGGAGCTGTTTTTT
clone size: few; V gene: TRBV13; J gene: TRBJ2-7; D gene: NA; CDR3 protein: CASSSAGSYEQYF; CDR3 DNA: TGTGCCAGCAGCTCCGCGGGGAGCTACGAGCAGTACTTC
clone size: NA; V gene: TRBV7-9; J gene: TRBJ2-5; D gene: TRBD2; CDR3 protein: CSSSPPPIRGGGQETQYF; CDR3 DNA: TGTTCCAGCAGCCCCCCACCGATCCGCGGGGGGGGGCAAGAGACCCAGTACTTC
clone size: NA; V gene: TRBV5-4; J gene: TRBJ2-5; D gene: TRBD2; CDR3 protein: CASSLASGGPERTQYF; CDR3 DNA: TGTGCCAGCAGCTTGGCCAGCGGGGGGCCCGAACGGACCCAGTACTTC
clone size: NA; V gene: TRBV7-9; J gene: TRBJ2-7; D gene: TRBD1; CDR3 protein: CASTQTGGSSYEQYF; CDR3 DNA: TGTGCCAGCACCCAGACAGGGGGAAGTTCCTACGAGCAGTACTTC
clone size: NA; V gene: TRBV11-2; J gene: TRBJ2-7; D gene: TRBD2; CDR3 protein: CASTLSTSGGGYEQYF; CDR3 DNA: TGTGCCAGCACCCTCTCGACTAGCGGGGGAGGATACGAGCAGTACTTC
clone size: once; V gene: TRBV4-1; J gene: TRBJ2-7; D gene: NA; CDR3 protein: CASSQGAATYEQYF; CDR3 DNA: TGCGCCAGCAGCCAAGGGGCAGCTACCTACGAGCAGTACTTC
clone size: NA; V gene: TRBV15; J gene: TRBJ2-7; D gene: TRBD2; CDR3 protein: CATSSSRGVSYEQYF; CDR3 DNA: TGTGCCACCAGCAGCTCCCGGGGGGTCTCCTACGAGCAGTACTTC
clone size: NA; V gene: TRBV15; J gene: TRBJ2-7; D gene: TRBD2; CDR3 protein: CATSRVGLAGYEQYF; CDR3 DNA: TGTGCCACCAGCAGAGTTGGACTAGCGGGCTACGAGCAGTACTTC
clone size: few; V gene: TRBV5-1; J gene: TRBJ2-7; D gene: TRBD1; CDR3 protein: CASSFGTAYEQYF; CDR3 DNA: TGCGCCAGCAGCTTCGGGACAGCCTACGAGCAGTACTTC
clone size: NA; V gene: TRBV14; J gene: TRBJ2-5; D gene: TRBD1; CDR3 protein: CASSPGGFKTQYF; CDR3 DNA: TGTGCCAGCAGCCCAGGGGGATTCAAGACCCAGTACTTC
clone size: few; V gene: TRBV7-3; J gene: TRBJ2-2; D gene: NA; CDR3 protein: CASSSNPGDRELFF; CDR3 DNA: TGTGCCAGCAGCTCCAACCCGGGGGATCGGGAGCTGTTTTTT
clone size: NA; V gene: TRBV6-1; J gene: TRBJ2-7; D gene: TRBD1; CDR3 protein: CASSEVLAGGSYEQYF; CDR3 DNA: TGTGCCAGCAGTGAAGTTTTAGCAGGGGGTTCCTACGAGCAGTACTTC
clone size: NA; V gene: TRBV4-3; J gene: TRBJ1-3; D gene: NA; CDR3 protein: CASSQILPLEGNTIYF; CDR3 DNA: TGCGCCAGCAGCCAAATTCTACCTCTGGAGGGAAACACCATATATTTT
clone size: few; V gene: TRBV10-3; J gene: TRBJ1-2; D gene: NA; CDR3 protein: CAISALSTGRPHSNYGYTF; CDR3 DNA: TGTGCCATCAGTGCCCTTTCTACAGGGCGCCCACACTCTAACTATGGCTACACCTTC
clone size: NA; V gene: TRBV18; J gene: TRBJ2-3; D gene: NA; CDR3 protein: CASSPPKGIASGDTQYF; CDR3 DNA: TGTGCCAGCTCACCACCAAAGGGGATAGCAAGTGGAGATACGCAGTATTTT
clone size: NA; V gene: TRBV2; J gene: TRBJ2-2; D gene: NA; CDR3 protein: CASNRDGELFF; CDR3 DNA: TGTGCCAGCAACCGAGATGGGGAGCTGTTTTTT
clone size: once; V gene: TRBV9; J gene: TRBJ2-3; D gene: NA; CDR3 protein: CASSVAGRDGHTQYF; CDR3 DNA: TGTGCCAGCAGCGTAGCGGGCAGGGATGGGCATACGCAGTATTTT
clone size: once; V gene: TRBV10-2; J gene: TRBJ1-2; D gene: NA; CDR3 protein: CASLGGGNYGYTF; CDR3 DNA: TGCGCCAGCCTGGGGGGGGGTAACTATGGCTACACCTTC
clone size: NA; V gene: TRBV11-2; J gene: TRBJ2-5; D gene: NA; CDR3 protein: CASSLEAGHRDETQYF; CDR3 DNA: TGTGCCAGCAGCTTAGAAGCGGGCCATAGAGATGAGACCCAGTACTTC
clone size: NA; V gene: TRBV6-1; J gene: TRBJ1-6; D gene: TRBD1; CDR3 protein: CASGTGGYNSPLHF; CDR3 DNA: TGTGCCAGCGGAACAGGGGGCTATAATTCACCCCTCCACTTT
clone size: NA; V gene: TRBV10-3; J gene: TRBJ1-2; D gene: TRBD1; CDR3 protein: CAISPGTATNYGYTF; CDR3 DNA: TGTGCCATCAGTCCCGGGACAGCGACTAACTATGGCTACACCTTC
clone size: NA; V gene: TRBV7-2; J gene: TRBJ2-7; D gene: TRBD2; CDR3 protein: CASSLGGGGLYEQYF; CDR3 DNA: TGTGCCAGCAGCTTAGGGGGCGGGGGGCTCTACGAGCAGTACTTC
clone size: NA; V gene: TRBV4-1; J gene: TRBJ2-1; D gene: NA; CDR3 protein: CASSRLIASYNEQFF; CDR3 DNA: TGCGCCAGCAGCCGCCTAATAGCCTCCTACAATGAGCAGTTCTTC
clone size: NA; V gene: TRBV5-1; J gene: TRBJ2-2; D gene: NA; CDR3 protein: CASKTSTNTGELFF; CDR3 DNA: TGCGCCAGCAAAACTAGCACGAACACCGGGGAGCTGTTTTTT
clone size: NA; V gene: TRBV4-1; J gene: TRBJ1-6; D gene: NA; CDR3 protein: CASSLGEGLHSPLHF; CDR3 DNA: TGCGCCAGCAGCCTGGGGGAGGGTCTACATTCACCCCTCCACTTT
clone size: NA; V gene: TRBV7-6; J gene: TRBJ2-2; D gene: TRBD1; CDR3 protein: CASSLEGQGAGELFF; CDR3 DNA: TGTGCCAGCAGCTTAGAGGGACAGGGAGCCGGGGAGCTGTTTTTT
clone size: NA; V gene: TRBV2; J gene: TRBJ1-2; D gene: NA; CDR3 protein: CASTSQIGNYGYTF; CDR3 DNA: TGTGCCAGCACGTCCCAGATTGGTAACTATGGCTACACCTTC
clone size: NA; V gene: TRBV5-1; J gene: TRBJ2-5; D gene: TRBD1; CDR3 protein: CASSTRDRDRGRETQYF; CDR3 DNA: TGCGCCAGCAGCACCAGGGACCGTGACAGGGGGCGGGAGACCCAGTACTTC
clone size: NA; V gene: TRBV9; J gene: TRBJ1-4; D gene: NA; CDR3 protein: CASSPPVGATNEKLFF; CDR3 DNA: TGTGCCAGCAGCCCACCGGTAGGAGCAACTAATGAAAAACTGTTTTTT
clone size: NA; V gene: TRBV4-3; J gene: TRBJ2-1; D gene: NA; CDR3 protein: CASSQDRGSYNEQFF; CDR3 DNA: TGCGCCAGCAGCCAAGACAGGGGTTCCTACAATGAGCAGTTCTTC
clone size: NA; V gene: TRBV7-9; J gene: TRBJ1-5; D gene: TRBD1; CDR3 protein: CASSFGTGARNQPQHF; CDR3 DNA: TGTGCCAGCAGCTTCGGGACAGGGGCACGCAATCAGCCCCAGCATTTT
clone size: NA; V gene: TRBV28; J gene: TRBJ2-7; D gene: NA; CDR3 protein: CASSSIGDPVEQYF; CDR3 DNA: TGTGCCAGCAGTTCCATAGGGGATCCCGTCGAGCAGTACTTC
clone size: NA; V gene: TRBV19; J gene: TRBJ1-1; D gene: NA; CDR3 protein: CACKGGWDTEAFF; CDR3 DNA: TGTGCCTGTAAAGGGGGATGGGACACTGAAGCTTTCTTT
clone size: once; V gene: TRBV19; J gene: TRBJ1-1; D gene: TRBD1; CDR3 protein: CASSTASTGLNTEAFF; CDR3 DNA: TGTGCCAGTAGTACAGCCTCGACAGGGCTAAACACTGAAGCTTTCTTT